These 30 T cell receptor beta chains came from one sample sequenced in a study of T cell repertoires in cytomegalovirus infection. MiXCR, run by TCRdb on the reads, gives a single entry per CDR3 protein. This table holds about 900,000 distinct CDR3 sequences, approximately 32% found once. These TCRs' antigens remain unknown. Sequencing used cultured CD8+ T cells from PBMCs, obtained from culture after CMV antigen stimulation. The receptors come from a human donor in good health (CMV status not recorded). Some clones in this sample may be carry-over from other donors' samples.

This clonotype was observed a few times. DNA of the CDR3: TGTGCCAGCAGTTCCCTTAATTCACCCCTCCACTTT. This translates into CASSSLNSPLHF. The gene calls are TRBV12-3 or TRBV12-4 and TRBJ1-6; unclear D gene. V gave up 4 bases and J gave up 6 bases, with 4 bases separating them. The length of the CDR3 is 12 residues.

V gene TRBV29-1 combines with J gene TRBJ1-1, with D tentatively TRBD1 (6 bases). Between the trimmed V and J ends, which lost 7 bases and 0 bases, there was a span of 15 bases. The CDR3 is made up of 14 amino acids. CDR1 is SQVTM, CDR2 ANQGSEA, per germline. CDR3 sequence reads: CSAFVGGMNTEAFF. CDR3 in DNA: TGCAGCGCCTTTGTCGGGGGCATGAACACTGAAGCTTTCTTT.

This clonotype has more than one count but fewer than ten. This sequence joins TRBV2 and TRBJ2-7; the D gene is possibly TRBD1 (6 bases). The germline V gene encodes CDR1 SNHLY and CDR2 FYNNEI. This CDR3 spans 15 amino acids. Trimming pared 7 bases from V and 0 bases from J, leaving 16 bases between. The CDR3 DNA is TGTGCCAGCACCGACTCGACAGGTGCCTCCTACGAGCAGTACTTC. Its translation: CASTDSTGASYEQYF.

Worth noting for this clonotype: Given a much more abundant clone one base away, this may be a read error. This chain joins TRBV7-2 and TRBJ2-5; no definite D call. CDR1 and CDR2 (germline): SGHTA, FQGNSA. Trimming removed 2 bases from V and 4 bases from J, with 17 bases in between. The CDR3 is made up of 16 amino acids. CDR3 coding DNA: TGTGCCAGCAGCTTAAGTTGCAGACGCCGAGGAGAGACCCAGTACTTC. Translation gives CASSLSCRRRGETQYF.

This rearrangement joins TRBV6-2 or TRBV6-3 to TRBJ1-1; no reliable D call. V was pared by 2 bases and J by 4 bases, with 8 bases between. Germline V gene data show CDR1 as MNHEY and CDR2 as SVGEGT. CDR3 size: 13 residues. The chain's CDR3 is CASSYVEGTEAFF. The CDR3 region has the DNA TGTGCCAGCAGTTACGTAGAGGGCACTGAAGCTTTCTTT.

The chain uses TRBV27 and TRBJ2-3; a possible D gene is TRBD1 (6 bases). The CDR3 covers 16 residues. The V end was cut by 3 bases, the J end by 5 bases, with 18 bases between. Germline assignment: CDR1 MNHEY and CDR2 SMNVEV (reference sequence). CDR3 DNA sequence: TGTGCCAGCAGTTTGGTGGGGGCTCTGAAGGGAGATACGCAGTATTTT. Translation gives CASSLVGALKGDTQYF.

This clonotype was recorded many times. The chain recombines TRBV7-3 with TRBJ2-1; 12 bases fit TRBD1. The CDR3 length is 14 residues. Germline V gives CDR1 SGHTA, CDR2 FQGTGA. J gave up 6 bases and V 5 bases, and 2 bases lay outside the gene matches. The CDR3 DNA reads TGTGCCAGCAGCGAGGGACAGGGGGCCAATGAGCAGTTCTTC. It encodes CASSEGQGANEQFF. Drawing the rest from reference TRBV7-3 and TRBJ2-1, the complete variable domain is GAGVSQTPSNKVTEKGKYVELRCDPISGHTALYWYRQSLGQGPEFLIYFQGTGAADDSGLPNDRFFAVRPEGSVSTLKIQRTERGDSAVYLCASSEGQGANEQFFGPGTRLTVL.

This chain connects TRBV27 to TRBJ2-5; D perhaps matches TRBD2 (6 bases). The CDR3 is 14 amino acids. Germline V gene lookup returns CDR1 MNHEY and CDR2 SMNVEV (reference sequence). The V end lost 6 bases, the J end lost 4 bases, and 15 bases lay between the germline ends. The CDR3 region has the DNA TGTGCCAGCAGGACTGGACTACCCGGAGAGACCCAGTACTTC. Translated, it gives CASRTGLPGETQYF.

In its sample, this clonotype was seen many times. This chain connects TRBV6-1 to TRBJ2-1; D is undetermined. Germline-derived CDR1 and CDR2 are MNHNS and SASEGT. The CDR3 runs 11 residues. V dropped 4 bases and J dropped 3 bases, with 1 base sitting between them. CDR3 sequence reads: CASSVYNEQFF. The CDR3 nucleotides are TGTGCCAGCAGTGTCTACAATGAGCAGTTCTTC.

This clonotype was picked up a small number of times. J is TRBJ1-4 and V is TRBV7-9; 9 bases are a match to TRBD1. The germline CDR1 and CDR2 sequences are SEHNR and FQNEAQ (reference sequence). The trim removed 5 bases at V and 5 bases at J, leaving 12 bases unmatched. The CDR3 covers 17 residues. CDR3 bases: TGTGCCAGCAGCAATTCCGGGACAGGGCCGCGGAATGAAAAACTGTTTTTT. Protein product: CASSNSGTGPRNEKLFF.

The CDR3 protein is CSARPMEQYV. The CDR3 DNA is TGCAGTGCTAGACCCATGGAGCAGTACGTC. This chain links TRBV20-1 with TRBJ2-7, with D unclear. The germline V and J ends were trimmed by 2 bases and 7 bases, with 6 bases remaining between them. The CDR3 spans 10 residues. Germline V gives CDR1 DFQATT, CDR2 SNEGSKA (reference sequence).

This clonotype occurred many times. V is TRBV6-2 or TRBV6-3 and J is TRBJ1-1, with D possibly being TRBD1 (5 bases). Germline CDR1 reads MNHEY; CDR2 reads SVGEGT. V lost 6 bases to trimming and J lost 1 base, with 12 bases between them. CDR3 size: 14 residues. CDR3 residues: CASRSGGANTEAFF. The DNA of the CDR3 is TGTGCCAGCAGGTCGGGAGGGGCGAACACTGAAGCTTTCTTT.

This clonotype was detected many times. The chain carries TRBV7-6 and TRBJ2-5, with TRBD2 matching over 12 bases. This CDR3 has 14 amino acids. Germline trimming cut 6 bases from V and 3 bases from J; bases unmatched to any gene: 2. CDR1 is SGHVS and CDR2 is FNYEAQ in the germline V gene. CDR3 in DNA: TGTGCCAGCAGTAGACTAGCGGGGGAAGAGACCCAGTACTTC. This encodes CASSRLAGEETQYF.

Only a few counts were recorded for this clonotype. CDR3 in DNA: TGTGCCAGTAGTATAGCGTTTTGGACAGGGGGGAACACCGGGGAGCTGTTTTTT. This encodes CASSIAFWTGGNTGELFF. The V call is TRBV19, the J call TRBJ2-2; 10 positions agree with TRBD1. The CDR3 length is 18 residues. Germline V gene data show CDR1 as LNHDA and CDR2 as SQIVND (reference sequence). Unmatched junction bases numbered 6, after V lost 1 base and J lost 1 base.

This clonotype was detected only a few times. This sequence joins TRBV5-4 and TRBJ2-5; tentative D call: TRBD1 (8 bases). Germline V gene lookup returns CDR1 SGHNT and CDR2 YYREEE (reference sequence). Trimming removed 0 bases at V and 2 bases at J, with 20 bases between. The CDR3 spans 18 residues. CDR3 sequence reads: CASSLAGRTGRDQETQYF. The CDR3 DNA follows: TGTGCCAGCAGCTTGGCCGGGAGGACAGGGAGGGATCAAGAGACCCAGTACTTC.

The chain is built from TRBV5-1 and TRBJ2-7; D ambiguous. Trimming took off 0 bases at V and 3 bases at J, with 13 bases between the two ends. Germline assignment: CDR1 SGHRS and CDR2 YFSETQ. This CDR3 is built from 15 residues. CDR3 sequence: CASSLDFGSGYEQYF. CDR3 nucleotides: TGCGCCAGCAGCTTGGATTTCGGGTCGGGCTACGAGCAGTACTTC.

The chain joins TRBV7-9 to TRBJ2-3, with D uncertain. The germline gives CDR1 SEHNR, CDR2 FQNEAQ (reference sequence). This CDR3 comprises 15 residues. The V and J ends lost 5 bases and 2 bases respectively, with 14 bases between them. In DNA form, the CDR3 reads TGTGCCAGCAGCCCGACCGCGCCCCCCACAGATACGCAGTATTTT. Translated: CASSPTAPPTDTQYF.

This chain connects TRBV7-9 to TRBJ1-2, with 7 positions matching TRBD1. Germline V gene lookup returns CDR1 SEHNR and CDR2 FQNEAQ (reference sequence). J was trimmed by 3 bases and V by 2 bases; bases with no gene match: 6. The length of the CDR3 is 15 residues. The CDR3 reads CASSLLSDRYYGYTF. The DNA of the CDR3 is TGTGCCAGCAGCTTATTGTCGGACAGGTACTATGGCTACACCTTC.

J is TRBJ1-1 and V is TRBV5-6; no reliable D call. The CDR3 totals 16 residues. Trimming took 0 bases from V and 0 from J, leaving 12 bases between them. Germline assignment: CDR1 SGHDT and CDR2 YYEEEE. The CDR3 DNA reads as TGTGCCAGCAGCTTGGGGTCAGGTGTACTGAACACTGAAGCTTTCTTT. Residues: CASSLGSGVLNTEAFF.

In regard to this clonotype: The germline gene is not matched at one end of the junction; a read error may be the cause. V gene TRBV27 combines with J gene TRBJ2-1; 12 nucleotides align to TRBD1. The CDR3 sequence is 17 residues long. Germline values: CDR1 MNHEY, CDR2 SMNVEV (reference sequence). In DNA form, the CDR3 reads TGTGCCGGCAGTATGTACGCCGGGACAGGGGGCGGGGATGAGCAGTTCTTC. Translating gives CAGSMYAGTGGGDEQFF.

CDR3 amino acids: CASSLRPQGSGNTIYF. The DNA of the CDR3 is TGTGCCAGCAGCTTAAGACCGCAGGGGTCTGGAAACACCATATATTTT. V and J are TRBV5-4 and TRBJ1-3; TRBD1 might be the D (6 bases). The CDR3 runs to 16 residues. Trimming pared 2 bases from V and 1 base from J, leaving 13 bases between. Germline V gives CDR1 SGHNT, CDR2 YYREEE (reference sequence).

The rearrangement uses TRBV19 and TRBJ2-7; tentative D call: TRBD1 (6 bases). Germline V gene lookup returns CDR1 LNHDA and CDR2 SQIVND (reference sequence). The CDR3 is made up of 14 amino acids. CDR3 sequence: CVSSIVAGAYEQYV. Here the CDR3 DNA reads TGTGTCAGTAGTATAGTCGCAGGGGCCTACGAGCAGTACGTC.

This clonotype was observed many times. The chain recombines TRBV7-3 with TRBJ2-7, with D tentatively TRBD1 or TRBD2 (6 bases each). V was clipped by 11 bases and J by 4 bases, with 33 bases between them. Germline V gene data show CDR1 as SGHTA and CDR2 as FQGTGA. The CDR3 has 18 amino acids. Written as DNA, the CDR3 is TGTGCCGGAGGAGGGGGATCGGGACTTCTACTAGGAGAATACGAGCAGTACGTC. Encoded protein: CAGGGGSGLLLGEYEQYV.

This clonotype occurred a few times. The chain combines TRBV19 with TRBJ2-1; TRBD1 agrees at 9 bases. The germline gives CDR1 LNHDA, CDR2 SQIVND (reference sequence). Trimming took 6 bases from V and 7 from J; bases not matched to a gene: 4. The CDR3 covers 13 residues. The CDR3 sequence is CASRDRGVNEQFF. The CDR3 region has the DNA TGTGCCAGTAGGGACAGGGGCGTGAATGAGCAGTTCTTC. The full variable domain, with the rest looked up from reference TRBV19 and TRBJ2-1, is DGGITQSPKYLFRKEGQNVTLSCEQNLNHDAMYWYRQDPGQGLRLIYYSQIVNDFQKGDIAEGYSVSREKKESFPLTVTSAQKNPTAFYLCASRDRGVNEQFFGPGTRLTVL.

This clonotype was found a few times. The chain combines TRBV7-6 with TRBJ1-1; D gene uncertain. V lost 3 bases, J lost 6 bases, and 14 bases lay in between. From germline, CDR1 is SGHVS and CDR2 FNYEAQ. The CDR3 spans 14 residues. Written as DNA, the CDR3 is TGTGCCAGCAGCTTGTTAATTGGGTCCCCTGAAGCTTTCTTT. This gives the protein CASSLLIGSPEAFF.

There are a few counts of this clonotype. V and J are TRBV7-6 and TRBJ2-2; possibly TRBD1 for D (9 bases). The CDR3 covers 13 residues. Germline lookup yields CDR1 SGHVS and CDR2 FNYEAQ. CDR3: CASGTGITGELFF. CDR3 DNA: TGTGCTAGCGGGACAGGGATCACCGGGGAGCTGTTTTTT.

This clonotype has at least ten counts. CDR3 sequence reads: CATQPYTGTPTGKLFF. The CDR3 DNA is TGTGCCACCCAACCTTATACAGGGACCCCAACCGGAAAACTGTTTTTT. V usage is TRBV15 and J usage is TRBJ1-4; a weak D match, TRBD1 (6 bases). Per the germline V gene, CDR1 is LNHNV and CDR2 is YYDKDF (reference sequence). The CDR3 has 16 residues. The V and J ends lost 8 bases and 10 bases respectively, with 26 bases between them.

This clonotype was observed many times. V usage is TRBV7-2 and J usage is TRBJ2-3, with TRBD2 as a possible D gene (6 bases). This CDR3 region has 16 residues. V lost 5 bases to trimming and J lost 5 bases, with 20 bases between them. CDR1 and CDR2 from the germline V gene are SGHTA and FQGNSA. The CDR3 region has the DNA TGTGCCAGCAGCCCCCTCGAAGGGGCGGAGGGAGATACGCAGTATTTT. It encodes CASSPLEGAEGDTQYF.

V gene TRBV18 combines with J gene TRBJ2-2; D is unclear. The CDR3 contains 15 residues. V lost 4 bases, J lost 3 bases, and 12 bases lay in between. Germline assignment: CDR1 KGHSH and CDR2 LQKENI. In DNA form, the CDR3 reads TGTGCCAGCTCACTGGAAGTGACCCACACCGGGGAGCTGTTTTTT. Translating gives CASSLEVTHTGELFF.

The rearrangement links TRBV4-1 to TRBJ2-7; the D is unclear. Trimming took 0 bases from V and 4 from J, leaving 10 bases between them. The germline CDR1 and CDR2 sequences are MGHRA and YSYEKL. CDR3 size: 14 residues. DNA for the CDR3: TGCGCCAGCAGCCAAGATAAAGGGCGATACGAGCAGTACTTC. This codes for CASSQDKGRYEQYF.